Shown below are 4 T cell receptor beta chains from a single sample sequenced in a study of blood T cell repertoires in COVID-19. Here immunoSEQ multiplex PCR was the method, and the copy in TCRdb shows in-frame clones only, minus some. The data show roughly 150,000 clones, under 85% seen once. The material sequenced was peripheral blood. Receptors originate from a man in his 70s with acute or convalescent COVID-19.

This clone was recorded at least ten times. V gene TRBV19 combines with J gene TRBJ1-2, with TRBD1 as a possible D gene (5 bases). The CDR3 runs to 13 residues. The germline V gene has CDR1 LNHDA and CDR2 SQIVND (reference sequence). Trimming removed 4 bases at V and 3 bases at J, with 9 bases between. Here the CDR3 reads CASSKQDDYGYTF. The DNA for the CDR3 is TGTGCCAGTAGTAAACAGGACGACTATGGCTACACCTTC.

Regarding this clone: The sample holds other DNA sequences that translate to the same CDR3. CDR3 bases: TGCGCCAGCAGCAGGGGACAAAGTAACACTGAAGCTTTCTTT. Residues: CASSRGQSNTEAFF. This chain links TRBV5-1 with TRBJ1-1; tentatively, D is TRBD1 (6 bases). The V gene lost 4 bases and the J gene lost 2 bases, with 12 bases spanning the gap. This CDR3 has 14 amino acids. From germline, CDR1 is SGHRS and CDR2 YFSETQ. The full variable domain, rest sourced from reference TRBV5-1 and TRBJ1-1, is KAGVTQTPRYLIKTRGQQVTLSCSPISGHRSVSWYQQTPGQGLQFLFEYFSETQRNKGNFPGRFSGRQFSNSRSEMNVSTLELGDSALYLCASSRGQSNTEAFFGQGTRLTVV.

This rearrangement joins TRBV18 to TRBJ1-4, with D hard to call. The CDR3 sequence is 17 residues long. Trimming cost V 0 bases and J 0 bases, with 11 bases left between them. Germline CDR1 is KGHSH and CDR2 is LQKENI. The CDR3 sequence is CASSPPNPGSTNEKLFF. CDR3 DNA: TGTGCCAGCTCACCACCTAATCCAGGTTCAACTAATGAAAAACTGTTTTTT.

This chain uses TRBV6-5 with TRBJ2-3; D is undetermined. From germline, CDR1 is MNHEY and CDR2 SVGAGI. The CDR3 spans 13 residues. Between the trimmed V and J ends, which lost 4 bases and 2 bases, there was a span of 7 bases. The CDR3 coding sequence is TGTGCCAGCAGTTCATTACTCACAGATACGCAGTATTTT. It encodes CASSSLLTDTQYF.